Each of the 3 T cell receptor beta chains below was sequenced from the same sample in a study of tumour-infiltrating T cells in Burkitt lymphoma. Measured with immunoSEQ multiplex PCR; TCRdb has only the in-frame clones, and not every one. The sample contains tens of thousands of clones, around a third of which appear only once. The source material was tumor tissue. The receptors shown here come from a human donor with Burkitt lymphoma.

The J gene is TRBJ1-1, the V gene TRBV7-2; unclear D gene. This CDR3 has 14 amino acids. Per the germline V gene, CDR1 is SGHTA and CDR2 is FQGNSA. The V end was cut by 3 bases, the J end by 1 base, with 9 bases between. The CDR3 sequence is CASSFAGGNTEAFF. The CDR3 DNA is TGTGCCAGCAGCTTTGCAGGAGGGAACACTGAAGCTTTCTTT.

The rearrangement links TRBV5-4 to TRBJ1-1; 8 nucleotides line up with TRBD1. This CDR3 comprises 14 residues. Trimming cost V 4 bases and J 2 bases; bases outside gene matches: 4. CDR1 and CDR2 (germline): SGHNT, YYREEE (reference sequence). The CDR3 reads CASSVTGVNTEAFF. The DNA of the CDR3 is TGTGCCAGCAGCGTGACAGGGGTCAACACTGAAGCTTTCTTT.

The genes are TRBV27 and TRBJ2-1, with D hard to call. Trimming left V 4 bases short and J 10 bases short, with 8 bases between. Germline loops: CDR1 MNHEY, CDR2 SMNVEV (reference sequence). The CDR3 has 11 residues. CDR3 protein: CASSWGGEQFF. CDR3 nucleotide sequence: TGTGCCAGCAGTTGGGGTGGGGAGCAGTTCTTC.